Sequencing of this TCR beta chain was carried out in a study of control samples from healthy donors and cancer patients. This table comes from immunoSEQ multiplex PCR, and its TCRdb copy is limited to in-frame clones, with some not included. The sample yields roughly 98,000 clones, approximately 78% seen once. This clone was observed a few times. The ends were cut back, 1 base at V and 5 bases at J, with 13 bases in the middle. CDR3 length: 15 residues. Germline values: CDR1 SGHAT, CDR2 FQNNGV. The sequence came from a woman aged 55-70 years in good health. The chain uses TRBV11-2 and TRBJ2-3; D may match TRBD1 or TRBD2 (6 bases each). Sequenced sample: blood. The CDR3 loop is CASSLVPGAGDTQYF. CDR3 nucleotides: TGTGCCAGCAGCTTAGTACCGGGGGCGGGAGATACGCAGTATTTT.